This passage covers 27 T cell receptor beta chains from one sample sequenced in a study of T-cell reconstitution after alpha-beta-depleted transplantation in children. As it was prepared, the TCRbeta library received unique molecular identifiers. Using its own MiXCR run on the PCR reads, TCRdb lists one record per CDR3 protein. The data hold over 150,000 distinct CDR3 sequences, with over 8.5% observed a single time. The sample in question was PBMCs, obtained before TCRalphabeta/CD19-depleted stem cell transplant. The receptors originated from a boy between 2 and 10 years old with acute myeloid leukemia, due to receive a stem cell transplant.

This chain links TRBV19 with TRBJ1-5; D ambiguous. This CDR3 region has 14 residues. The germline V and J ends were trimmed by 7 bases and 4 bases, with 14 bases remaining between them. Germline lookup yields CDR1 LNHDA and CDR2 SQIVND (reference sequence). CDR3 region: CASTSAETNQPQHF. The CDR3 DNA follows: TGTGCCAGTACCTCTGCAGAAACAAATCAGCCCCAGCATTTT.

This clonotype was counted many times. The chain combines TRBV20-1 with TRBJ1-2; D is possibly TRBD1 (5 bases). With 5 bases removed from V and 2 bases from J, the gap between germline ends came to 12 bases. This CDR3 comprises 13 residues. CDR1 and CDR2 from the germline V gene are DFQATT and SNEGSKA (reference sequence). The CDR3 nucleotides are TGCAGTGCTCCTGGGACGGGGAACTATGGCTACACCTTC. Encoded protein: CSAPGTGNYGYTF.

This clonotype came up many times. The J gene is TRBJ2-5, the V gene TRBV7-6; D unresolved. The CDR3 is 15 residues long. Trimming took off 0 bases at V and 0 bases at J, with 8 bases between the two ends. The germline gives CDR1 SGHVS, CDR2 FNYEAQ. The CDR3 DNA follows: TGTGCCAGCAGCTTAGCTTGGCCAAACCAAGAGACCCAGTACTTC. Residues: CASSLAWPNQETQYF.

This clonotype showed up many times. V and J are TRBV15 and TRBJ2-1; 8 bases are shared with TRBD2. Losses at the gene ends were 1 base for V and 0 bases for J; bases not matched to a gene: 11. Germline-derived CDR1 and CDR2 are LNHNV and YYDKDF (reference sequence). This CDR3 is 19 amino acids long. CDR3 coding DNA: TGTGCCACCAGCAGAGCTAGAGCGGGAGACCTCCTCTCCTACAATGAGCAGTTCTTC. It is translated as CATSRARAGDLLSYNEQFF.

As concerns this clonotype: A much larger clonotype is one base distant, so this may be a read error. The chain employs TRBV20-1 and TRBJ1-2; D gene uncertain. The V and J ends lost 7 bases and 2 bases respectively, with 8 bases between them. Germline V CDR1 and CDR2: DFQATT, SNEGSKA (reference sequence). The CDR3 sequence is 11 residues long. This CDR3 reads CSVIGNYGYTF. The DNA for the CDR3 is TGCAGTGTTATAGGAAACTATGGCTACACCTTC.

The chain employs TRBV3-1 and TRBJ2-7, with D possibly TRBD1 on 5 matching bases. CDR3 length: 16 amino acids. The V and J ends lost 0 bases and 4 bases respectively, with 16 bases between them. CDR1 LGHDT and CDR2 YNNKEL come from the germline V gene (reference sequence). The CDR3 region is CASSQEKGRLKYEQYV. The CDR3 DNA follows: TGTGCCAGCAGCCAAGAAAAGGGGCGCCTTAAGTACGAGCAGTACGTC.

This clonotype was recorded at least ten times. This chain joins TRBV12-3 or TRBV12-4 and TRBJ2-3; TRBD1 is a possible D gene (5 bases). V was shortened by 8 bases and J by 1 base, with 13 bases between the two germline ends. The CDR3 is 14 residues long. CDR3 sequence reads: CASALGHGTDTQYF. The CDR3 DNA sequence: TGTGCCAGCGCCCTTGGACATGGCACAGATACGCAGTATTTT.

The table lists this clonotype with many counts. The rearrangement uses TRBV6-1 and TRBJ2-2, with 11 nucleotides matching TRBD1. V was pared by 6 bases and J by 10 bases, with 7 bases of the junction left unmatched. This CDR3 comprises 14 residues. Looked up from germline, CDR1 is MNHNS and CDR2 is SASEGT. The CDR3 DNA reads as TGTGCCAGCAGGACCGGACAGGGGGCTGCGGAGCTGTTTTTT. It is translated as CASRTGQGAAELFF.

With respect to this clonotype: Possible read error: a much larger clone is one base away. This chain links TRBV6-5 with TRBJ2-7; the D gene is possibly TRBD2 (5 bases). The V and J ends lost 2 bases and 6 bases respectively, with 17 bases between them. The CDR3 is 15 residues long. Germline values: CDR1 MNHEY, CDR2 SVGAGI. CDR3 in DNA: TGTGCCAGCAGTTACCCGAGGGAGCTGGGTCCCGAGCAGTACTTC. This gives the protein CASSYPRELGPEQYF.

This clonotype was recorded many times. The chain uses TRBV29-1 and TRBJ2-3; the D is unclear. V lost 2 bases to trimming and J lost 2 bases, with 11 bases between them. The length of the CDR3 is 14 residues. Germline V gives CDR1 SQVTM, CDR2 ANQGSEA. The CDR3 DNA follows: TGCAGCGTTGAAAGGTCGGCTTCCACAGATACGCAGTATTTT. Translated, it gives CSVERSASTDTQYF.

This clonotype was counted ten times or more. The chain uses TRBV5-5 and TRBJ1-2; D gene unclear. The V end lost 0 bases, the J end lost 3 bases, and 9 bases lay between the germline ends. CDR1 SGHKS and CDR2 YYEKEE come from the germline V gene (reference sequence). This CDR3 has 14 amino acids. This chain's CDR3 is CASSLAAGYYGYTF. In nucleotides, the CDR3 is TGTGCCAGCAGCTTGGCTGCCGGCTACTATGGCTACACCTTC.

This clonotype was counted ten times or more. V gene TRBV14 combines with J gene TRBJ1-1; D gene uncertain. The V gene lost 1 base and the J gene lost 1 base, with 7 bases spanning the gap. CDR3 length equals 14 residues. Per germline, CDR1 SGHDN and CDR2 FVKESK. CDR3 sequence reads: CASSQVSGNTEAFF. In nucleotides, the CDR3 is TGTGCCAGCAGCCAAGTTTCCGGGAACACTGAAGCTTTCTTT. The full variable domain, in which reference TRBV14 and TRBJ1-1 provide the parts outside the CDR3, is EAGVTQFPSHSVIEKGQTVTLRCDPISGHDNLYWYRRVMGKEIKFLLHFVKESKQDESGMPNNRFLAERTGGTYSTLKVQPAELEDSGVYFCASSQVSGNTEAFFGQGTRLTVV.

This clonotype was recorded at least ten times. The chain recombines TRBV20-1 with TRBJ1-2, with unresolved D. Trimming stripped 1 base from V and 0 bases from J, with 6 bases between. Germline-derived CDR1 and CDR2 are DFQATT and SNEGSKA (reference sequence). This CDR3 has 13 residues. The CDR3 nucleotides are TGCAGTGCTAGAGTGCGTACTAACTATGGCTACACCTTC. Amino acid sequence: CSARVRTNYGYTF.

In its sample, this clonotype was seen many times. J is TRBJ2-1 and V is TRBV29-1; D gene uncertain. V was clipped by 6 bases and J by 6 bases, with 15 bases between them. The CDR3 consists of 13 residues. The germline gives CDR1 SQVTM, CDR2 ANQGSEA. The CDR3, as DNA: TGCAGCGTGACACCCAGGTTTGGCAATGAGCAGTTCTTC. It codes for CSVTPRFGNEQFF.

This clonotype showed up many times. The chain recombines TRBV5-1 with TRBJ2-1, with TRBD2 matching 11 bases. V lost 4 bases and J lost 4; bases outside the gene matches: 7. CDR1 is SGHRS, CDR2 YFSETQ, per germline. The CDR3 totals 16 residues. The CDR3 region is CASSPRLAGKYNEQFF. The CDR3 DNA reads as TGCGCCAGCAGCCCCCGACTAGCGGGAAAGTACAATGAGCAGTTCTTC.

J is TRBJ2-2 and V is TRBV5-1; 10 nucleotides agree with TRBD2. V was clipped by 2 bases and J by 7 bases; unmatched bases: 17. The length of the CDR3 is 19 residues. CDR1 is SGHRS and CDR2 is YFSETQ in the germline V gene. CDR3 protein: CASSLSVPGLAGASGELFF. The CDR3, as DNA: TGCGCCAGCAGCTTATCAGTCCCGGGGCTAGCGGGAGCGAGCGGGGAGCTGTTTTTT.

This clonotype appeared many times. This CDR3 reads CASSQVGGRDGDNYGYTF. CDR3 coding DNA: TGTGCCAGCAGCCAAGTCGGGGGACGCGACGGTGATAACTATGGCTACACCTTC. J is TRBJ1-2 and V is TRBV14; possibly TRBD1 for D (5 bases). V was clipped by 1 base and J by 1 base, with 19 bases between them. The germline V gene encodes CDR1 SGHDN and CDR2 FVKESK. This CDR3 comprises 18 residues.

This clonotype appeared many times. The gene calls are TRBV20-1 and TRBJ2-5; D gene unclear. There are 12 residues in the CDR3. Germline loops: CDR1 DFQATT, CDR2 SNEGSKA (reference sequence). The V and J ends lost 3 bases and 5 bases respectively, with 10 bases between them. CDR3 nucleotide sequence: TGCAGTGCTAGCCTAGATGTGGAGACCCAGTACTTC. Its protein is CSASLDVETQYF.

The CDR3 DNA is TGTGCCAGCAGTCCCGGGACTAGGGGGGGGTCAGATACGCAGTATTTT. This gives the protein CASSPGTRGGSDTQYF. The J gene is TRBJ2-3, the V gene TRBV12-3 or TRBV12-4, with TRBD2 matching over 8 bases. This CDR3 has 16 amino acids. V lost 5 bases to trimming and J lost 4 bases; unmatched junction nucleotides: 11.

This clonotype was seen ten or more times. The V and J genes are TRBV7-2 and TRBJ2-3, with D hard to call. The V gene's germline CDR1 is SGHTA and CDR2 FQGNSA. Trimming pared 3 bases from V and 4 bases from J, leaving 11 bases between. This CDR3 has 14 amino acids. The CDR3 bases are TGTGCCAGCAGCTTGGGAATTCTATCAGATACGCAGTATTTT. Its protein is CASSLGILSDTQYF.

This clonotype was observed many times. V and J are TRBV29-1 and TRBJ2-3; TRBD1 is a possible D gene (6 bases). CDR1 SQVTM and CDR2 ANQGSEA come from the germline V gene. V lost 3 bases and J 7 bases, leaving 17 bases between the germline ends. This CDR3 is 14 amino acids long. The CDR3: CSVEDSHHMNTQYF. CDR3 sequence (DNA): TGCAGCGTTGAGGACAGCCACCATATGAATACGCAGTATTTT.

This clonotype was detected many times. The CDR3 here is CASSPPLGELFF. The CDR3 nucleotides are TGTGCCAGCAGTCCTCCGTTAGGGGAGCTGTTTTTT. This sequence joins TRBV27 and TRBJ2-2; the D is unclear. Per the germline V gene, CDR1 is MNHEY and CDR2 is SMNVEV (reference sequence). Between the trimmed V and J ends, which lost 5 bases and 8 bases, there was a span of 9 bases. This CDR3 region has 12 residues.

This clonotype was observed at least ten times. The chain employs TRBV27 and TRBJ1-1; D gene uncertain. Germline V gives CDR1 MNHEY, CDR2 SMNVEV (reference sequence). Trimming left V 6 bases short and J 6 bases short, with 14 bases between. The CDR3 totals 13 residues. The CDR3 nucleotides are TGTGCCAGCAGAAATCTCGGGTGGGCTGAAGCTTTCTTT. Its translation: CASRNLGWAEAFF.

At least ten counts were recorded for this clonotype. The chain has TRBV12-3 or TRBV12-4 and TRBJ1-1; no clear D gene. With 5 bases removed from V and 5 bases from J, the gap between germline ends came to 6 bases. The CDR3 spans 11 residues. CDR3 amino acids: CASSGETEAFF. DNA of the CDR3: TGTGCCAGCAGTGGGGAGACTGAAGCTTTCTTT.

This clonotype has ten or more counts. This sequence joins TRBV3-1 and TRBJ2-7; possible D gene TRBD2, 5 bases. From germline, CDR1 is LGHDT and CDR2 YNNKEL (reference sequence). V lost 4 bases and J lost 2, with 15 bases in between. The CDR3 extends over 15 amino acids. CDR3 amino acids: CASSLGPDGAYEQYF. For the CDR3, the DNA is TGTGCCAGCAGCCTGGGCCCCGACGGGGCCTACGAGCAGTACTTC.

On this clonotype: This may arise from a read error, as a much more abundant clone is one base away. V usage is TRBV5-1 and J usage is TRBJ2-3, with a possible D match to TRBD2 (6 bases). Per the germline V gene, CDR1 is SGHRS and CDR2 is YFSETQ. Deletions cut 5 bases from V and 0 bases from J, with 13 bases between. The length of the CDR3 is 15 residues. As DNA, the CDR3 is TGCGCCAGCAGGGTACTAGCTGGTAGCACAGATACGCAGTATTTT. Protein sequence: CASRVLAGSTDTQYF.

This clonotype was observed at least ten times. This chain links TRBV3-1 with TRBJ1-1; D is undetermined. The germline V gene encodes CDR1 LGHDT and CDR2 YNNKEL (reference sequence). This CDR3 spans 14 amino acids. Trimming took off 3 bases at V and 3 bases at J, with 11 bases between the two ends. CDR3 nucleotide sequence: TGTGCCAGCAGCCAGAAGGATGGGGACACTGAAGCTTTCTTT. Residues: CASSQKDGDTEAFF.